The clone carrying this T cell receptor (beta chain) was recorded at least ten times. Its antigen is currently unknown. The CDR3 has 13 residues. Germline V gene lookup returns CDR1 MDHEN and CDR2 SYDVKM. V gave up 4 bases and J gave up 1 base, with 7 bases separating them. In the ophthalmopathy cohort, Clinical Activity Score was at least 3, NOSPECS grade at least 4, and duration under 3 months. This entry belongs to a study of T cells in Graves' hyperthyroidism and ophthalmopathy. The study, taken as a whole, reports: Model-based prediction identified ophthalmopathy a median 6.5 months prior to its onset. In the analysis, a 13 V-J model separated ophthalmopathy from stable hyperthyroidism.

Amplification yielded TCR beta CDR3 regions, with RNA transcripts as the source. When the TCR CDR3 underwent first-round RT-PCR, the HTBI primer set was used. TCRdb reprocessed the multiplex PCR reads with MiXCR, giving one entry per CDR3 protein. Among about 300,000 distinct CDR3 sequences listed, roughly a fifth were seen once. This chain uses TRBV28 with TRBJ1-2; D perhaps matches TRBD1 (5 bases). The source is a man between 50 and 59 years old with Graves' ophthalmopathy. The sample taken for sequencing was blood. The CDR3 here is CASSSGFNYGYTF. In DNA, the CDR3 is TGTGCCAGCAGTTCAGGGTTTAACTATGGCTACACCTTC.